A single sample is the source of the 8 T cell receptor beta chains below, sequenced in a study of monozygotic twins with inflammatory bowel disease. One entry per CDR3 protein, without DNA, is what TCRdb gives after re-calling the 5' RACE reads. The listing records approximately 100,000 distinct CDR3 sequences. Sequencing used blood. Source of these receptors: a human donor with ulcerative colitis or Crohn's disease, or a healthy co-twin of an affected twin (not recorded which).

The chain recombines TRBV7-3 with TRBJ2-2; lacking DNA, the TRBD2 call made by TCRdb goes unchecked. Germline V gene lookup returns CDR1 SGHTA and CDR2 FQGTGA. The CDR3 length is 16 residues. The chain's CDR3 is CASSLAATSGTGELFF.

V and J are TRBV6-5 and TRBJ2-3. Looked up from germline, CDR1 is MNHEY and CDR2 is SVGAGI. The CDR3 extends over 16 amino acids. The CDR3 sequence: CASSTQLAAGADTQYF.

The rearrangement links TRBV7-2 to TRBJ2-3; as DNA is missing, the TRBD2 call by TCRdb cannot be tested. CDR1 SGHTA and CDR2 FQGNSA come from the germline V gene. The CDR3 runs to 16 residues. The CDR3 spells CASSLQGRGGTDTQYF.

The V call is TRBV4-2, the J call TRBJ1-4; TCRdb picks TRBD1, but there is no DNA to check that call. CDR1 LGHNA and CDR2 YNFKEQ come from the germline V gene. There are 16 residues in the CDR3. The CDR3 reads CASSQDGGTGNEKLFF.

This chain connects TRBV11-2 to TRBJ2-3; the TCRdb call, TRBD1, lacks DNA for checking. There are 15 residues in the CDR3. Germline-derived CDR1 and CDR2 are SGHAT and FQNNGV. The CDR3 reads CASTFNRGSTDTQYF.

The V and J genes are TRBV9 and TRBJ1-5. The CDR3 runs 14 residues. CDR1 SGDLS and CDR2 YYNGEE come from the germline V gene. CDR3: CASSADDSGQPQHF.

The chain carries TRBV5-1 and TRBJ1-4. The length of the CDR3 is 16 residues. Germline V gene data show CDR1 as SGHRS and CDR2 as YFSETQ. This CDR3 is CASSLGPRTLNEKLFF. Supplemented by reference TRBV5-1 and TRBJ1-4, the full variable domain reads KAGVTQTPRYLIKTRGQQVTLSCSPISGHRSVSWYQQTPGQGLQFLFEYFSETQRNKGNFPGRFSGRQFSNSRSEMNVSTLELGDSALYLCASSLGPRTLNEKLFFGSGTQLSVL.

V gene TRBV6-5 combines with J gene TRBJ2-3; lacking DNA, the TRBD1 call made by TCRdb goes unchecked. This CDR3 has 13 residues. CDR1 and CDR2 (germline): MNHEY, SVGAGI. CDR3 region: CASTPGWRDTQYF.